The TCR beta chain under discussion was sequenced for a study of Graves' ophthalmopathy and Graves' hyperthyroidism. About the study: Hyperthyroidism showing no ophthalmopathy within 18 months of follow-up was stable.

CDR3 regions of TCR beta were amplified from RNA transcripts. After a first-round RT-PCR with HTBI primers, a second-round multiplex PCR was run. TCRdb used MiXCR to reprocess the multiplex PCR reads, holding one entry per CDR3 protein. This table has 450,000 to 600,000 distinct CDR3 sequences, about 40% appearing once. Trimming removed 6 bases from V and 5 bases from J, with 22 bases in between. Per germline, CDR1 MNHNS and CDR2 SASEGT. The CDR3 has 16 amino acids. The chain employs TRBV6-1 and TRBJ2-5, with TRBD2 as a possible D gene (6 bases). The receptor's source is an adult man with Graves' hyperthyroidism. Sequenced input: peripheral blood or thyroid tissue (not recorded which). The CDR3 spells CASSQRRVSSRETQYF. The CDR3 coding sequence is TGTGCCAGCAGCCAACGGAGGGTCAGTTCACGCGAGACCCAGTACTTC.